This T cell receptor beta chain came from a study of blood T cells in healthy people across ages. Germline loops: CDR1 MNHNS, CDR2 SASEGT. V trimming: 6 bases; J trimming: 1 base; junction bases outside the gene matches: 8. This CDR3 comprises 16 residues. Primers used in a second PCR of about 6 to 11 cycles were a sample-barcoded 5' primer and a J-beta primer mix. In TCRdb, the 5' RACE reads were re-called with MiXCR into one record per CDR3 protein. The profile shows more than 650,000 distinct CDR3 sequences, roughly 25% of them singletons. The data were also submitted as part of a second study, on T cells of mothers and their children.

This chain links TRBV6-1 with TRBJ2-5; 10 positions agree with TRBD2. This TCR derives from a boy aged 5-17 years in good health. The sequencing sample was made of blood. In DNA, the CDR3 is TGTGCCAGCAGCTCCGGGACTAGCGTATTCCAAGAGACCCAGTACTTC. Translation: CASSSGTSVFQETQYF.